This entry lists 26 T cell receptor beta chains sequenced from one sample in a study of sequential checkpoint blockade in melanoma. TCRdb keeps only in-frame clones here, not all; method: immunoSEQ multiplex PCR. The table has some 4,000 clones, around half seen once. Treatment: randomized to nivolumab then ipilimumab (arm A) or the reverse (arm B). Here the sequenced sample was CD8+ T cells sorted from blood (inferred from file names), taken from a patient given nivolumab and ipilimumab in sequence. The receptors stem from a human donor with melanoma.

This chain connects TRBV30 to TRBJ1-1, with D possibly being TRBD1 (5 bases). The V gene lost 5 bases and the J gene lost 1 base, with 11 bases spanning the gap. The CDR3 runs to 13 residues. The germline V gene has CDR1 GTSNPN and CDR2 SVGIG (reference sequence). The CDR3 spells CAWAGGENTEAFF. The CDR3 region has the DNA TGTGCCTGGGCTGGAGGGGAGAACACTGAAGCTTTCTTT.

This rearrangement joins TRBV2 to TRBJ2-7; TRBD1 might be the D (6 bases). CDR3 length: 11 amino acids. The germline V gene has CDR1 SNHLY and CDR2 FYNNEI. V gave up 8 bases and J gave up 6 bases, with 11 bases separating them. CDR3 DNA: TGTGCCAGCCAGGGGCGAGCCGAGCAGTACTTC. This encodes CASQGRAEQYF.

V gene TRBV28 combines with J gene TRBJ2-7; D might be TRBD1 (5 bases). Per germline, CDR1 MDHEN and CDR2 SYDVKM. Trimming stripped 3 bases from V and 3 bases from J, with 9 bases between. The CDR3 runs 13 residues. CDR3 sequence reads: CASSLVRGYEQYF. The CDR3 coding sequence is TGTGCCAGCAGTTTGGTTAGGGGCTACGAGCAGTACTTC.

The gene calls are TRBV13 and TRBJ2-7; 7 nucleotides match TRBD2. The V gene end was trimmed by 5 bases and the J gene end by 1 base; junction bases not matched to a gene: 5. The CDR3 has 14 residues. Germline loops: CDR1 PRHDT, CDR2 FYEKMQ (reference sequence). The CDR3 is CASSTGGRSYEQYF. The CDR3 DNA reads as TGTGCCAGCAGCACGGGGGGACGGTCCTACGAGCAGTACTTC.

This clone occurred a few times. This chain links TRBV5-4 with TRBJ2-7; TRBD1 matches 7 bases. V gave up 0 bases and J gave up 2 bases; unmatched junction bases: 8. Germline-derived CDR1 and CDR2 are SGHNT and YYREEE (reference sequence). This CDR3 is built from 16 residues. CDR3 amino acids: CASSLVGGDRPYEQYF. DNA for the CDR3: TGTGCCAGCAGCTTGGTCGGTGGGGACAGACCCTACGAGCAGTACTTC.

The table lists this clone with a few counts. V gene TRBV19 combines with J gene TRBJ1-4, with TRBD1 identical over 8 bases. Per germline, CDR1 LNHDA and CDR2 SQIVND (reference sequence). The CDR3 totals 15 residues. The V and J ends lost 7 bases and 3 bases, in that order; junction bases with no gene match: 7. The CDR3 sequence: CASKPGTGSNEKLFF. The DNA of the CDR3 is TGTGCCAGTAAGCCCGGGACAGGTTCTAATGAAAAACTGTTTTTT.

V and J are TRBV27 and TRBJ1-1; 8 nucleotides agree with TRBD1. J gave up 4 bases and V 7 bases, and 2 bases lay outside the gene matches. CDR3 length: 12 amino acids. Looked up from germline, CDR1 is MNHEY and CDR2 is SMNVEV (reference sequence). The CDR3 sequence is CASITGGTEAFF. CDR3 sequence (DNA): TGTGCCAGCATAACAGGGGGCACTGAAGCTTTCTTT.

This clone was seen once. The CDR3 region has the DNA TGCGCCAGCAGCTGGGACAAATCTTATGGCTACACCTTC. It is translated as CASSWDKSYGYTF. This chain connects TRBV5-1 to TRBJ1-2; D possibly corresponds to TRBD1 (6 bases). With 3 bases removed from V and 5 bases from J, the gap between germline ends came to 11 bases. CDR3 length equals 13 residues. Looked up from germline, CDR1 is SGHRS and CDR2 is YFSETQ.

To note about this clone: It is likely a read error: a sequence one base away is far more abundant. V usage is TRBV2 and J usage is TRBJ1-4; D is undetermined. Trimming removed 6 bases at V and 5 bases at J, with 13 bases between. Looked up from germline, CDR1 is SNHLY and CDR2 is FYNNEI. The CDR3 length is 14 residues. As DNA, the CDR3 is TGTGCCAGCAGCGCAGTGTTTCTGAATGAAAAACTGTTTTTT. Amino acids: CASSAVFLNEKLFF.

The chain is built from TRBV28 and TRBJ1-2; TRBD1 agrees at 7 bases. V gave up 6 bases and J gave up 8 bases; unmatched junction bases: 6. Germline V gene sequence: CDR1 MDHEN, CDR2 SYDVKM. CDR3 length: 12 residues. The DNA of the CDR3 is TGTGCCAGCAGCGACAGGGATGGAGGCTACACCTTC. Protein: CASSDRDGGYTF.

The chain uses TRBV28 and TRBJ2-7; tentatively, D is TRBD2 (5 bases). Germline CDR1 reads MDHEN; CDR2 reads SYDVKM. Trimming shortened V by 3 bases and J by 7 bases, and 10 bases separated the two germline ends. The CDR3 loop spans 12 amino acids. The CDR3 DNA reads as TGTGCCAGCAGTTTCCAGCCGGGGGAGCAGTACTTC. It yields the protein CASSFQPGEQYF.

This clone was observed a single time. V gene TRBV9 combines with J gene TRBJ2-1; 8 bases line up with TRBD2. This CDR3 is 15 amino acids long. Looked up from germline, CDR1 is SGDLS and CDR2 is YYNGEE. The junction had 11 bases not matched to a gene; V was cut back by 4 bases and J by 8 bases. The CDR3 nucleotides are TGTGCCAGCAGCTTGTCCGGGACTAGAGGGTATGAGCAGTTCTTC. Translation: CASSLSGTRGYEQFF.

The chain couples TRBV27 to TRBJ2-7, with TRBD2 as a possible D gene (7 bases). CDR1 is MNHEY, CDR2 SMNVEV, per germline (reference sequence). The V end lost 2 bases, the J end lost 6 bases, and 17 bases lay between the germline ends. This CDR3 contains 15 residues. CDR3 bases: TGTGCCAGCAGTTTAAGGGGGGGTGGTCCTCTCGAGCAGTACTTC. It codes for CASSLRGGGPLEQYF.

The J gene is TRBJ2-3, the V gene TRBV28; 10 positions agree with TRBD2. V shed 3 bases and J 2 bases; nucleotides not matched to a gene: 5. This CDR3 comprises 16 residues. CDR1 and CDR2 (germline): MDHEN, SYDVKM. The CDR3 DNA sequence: TGTGCCAGCAGTTTTCCACTAGCGGGGTTCACAGATACGCAGTATTTT. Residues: CASSFPLAGFTDTQYF.

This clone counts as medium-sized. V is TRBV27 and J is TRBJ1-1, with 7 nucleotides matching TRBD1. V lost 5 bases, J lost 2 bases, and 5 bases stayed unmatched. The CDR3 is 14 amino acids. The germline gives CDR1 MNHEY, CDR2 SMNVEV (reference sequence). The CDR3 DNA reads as TGTGCCAGCAGTATGTGGACAGGAAACACTGAAGCTTTCTTT. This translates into CASSMWTGNTEAFF.

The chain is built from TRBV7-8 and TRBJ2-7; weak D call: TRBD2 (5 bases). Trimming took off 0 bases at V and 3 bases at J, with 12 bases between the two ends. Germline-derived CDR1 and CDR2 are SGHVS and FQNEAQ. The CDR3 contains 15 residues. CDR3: CASSLAVGNLYEQYF. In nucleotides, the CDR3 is TGTGCCAGCAGCTTAGCAGTCGGGAACCTCTACGAGCAGTACTTC.

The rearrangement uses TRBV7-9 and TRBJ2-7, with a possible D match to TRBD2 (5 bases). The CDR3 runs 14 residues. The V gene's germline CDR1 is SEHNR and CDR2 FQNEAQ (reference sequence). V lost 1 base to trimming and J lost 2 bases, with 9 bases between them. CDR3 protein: CASSLVLAPYEQYF. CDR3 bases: TGTGCCAGCAGCTTAGTTCTAGCACCCTACGAGCAGTACTTC. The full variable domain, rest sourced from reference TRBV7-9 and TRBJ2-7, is DTGVSQNPRHKITKRGQNVTFRCDPISEHNRLYWYRQTLGQGPEFLTYFQNEAQLEKSRLLSDRFSAERPKGSFSTLEIQRTEQGDSAMYLCASSLVLAPYEQYFGPGTRLTVT.

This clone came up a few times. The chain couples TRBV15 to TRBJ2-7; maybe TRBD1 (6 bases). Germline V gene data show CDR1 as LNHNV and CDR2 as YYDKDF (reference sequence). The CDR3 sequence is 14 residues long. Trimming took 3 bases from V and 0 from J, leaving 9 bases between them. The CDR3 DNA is TGTGCCACCAGCAGGACGGACAGCTCCTACGAGCAGTACTTC. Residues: CATSRTDSSYEQYF.

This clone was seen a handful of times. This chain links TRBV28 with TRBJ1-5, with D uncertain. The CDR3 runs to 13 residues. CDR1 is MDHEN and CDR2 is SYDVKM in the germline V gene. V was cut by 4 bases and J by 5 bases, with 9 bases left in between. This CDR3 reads CASSSASYQPQHF. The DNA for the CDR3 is TGTGCCAGCAGTTCAGCGTCCTATCAGCCCCAGCATTTT.

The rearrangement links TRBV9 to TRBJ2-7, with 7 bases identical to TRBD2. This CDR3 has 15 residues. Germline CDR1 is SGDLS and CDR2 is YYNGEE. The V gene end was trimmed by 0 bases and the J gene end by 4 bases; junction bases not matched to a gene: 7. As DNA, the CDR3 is TGTGCCAGCAGCGTAGCTTTGGGGGGGGGTTACGAGCAGTACTTC. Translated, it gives CASSVALGGGYEQYF.

The CDR3 bases are TGTGCCAGCAGTCGCCGGGACAGCTCCTACGAGCAGTACTTC. It encodes CASSRRDSSYEQYF. V gene TRBV9 combines with J gene TRBJ2-7; 7 positions match TRBD1. Germline CDR1 is SGDLS and CDR2 is YYNGEE. The CDR3 contains 14 residues. V shed 5 bases, J shed 0 bases, and the junction held 5 bases outside the gene matches.

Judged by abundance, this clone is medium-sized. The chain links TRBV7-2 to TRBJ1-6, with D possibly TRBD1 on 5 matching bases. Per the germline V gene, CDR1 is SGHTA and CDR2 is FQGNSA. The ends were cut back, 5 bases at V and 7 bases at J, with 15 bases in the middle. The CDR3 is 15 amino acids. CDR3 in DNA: TGTGCCAGCAGCCCTAGTGGGGGGGGGAATTCACCCCTCCACTTT. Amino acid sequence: CASSPSGGGNSPLHF.

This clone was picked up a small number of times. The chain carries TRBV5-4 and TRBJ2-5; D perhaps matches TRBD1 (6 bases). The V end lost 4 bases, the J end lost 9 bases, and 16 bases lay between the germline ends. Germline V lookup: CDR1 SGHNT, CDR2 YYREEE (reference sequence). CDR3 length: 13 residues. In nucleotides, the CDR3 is TGTGCCAGCAGCCCTCGACAGGTCGGGGCCCAGTACTTC. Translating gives CASSPRQVGAQYF.

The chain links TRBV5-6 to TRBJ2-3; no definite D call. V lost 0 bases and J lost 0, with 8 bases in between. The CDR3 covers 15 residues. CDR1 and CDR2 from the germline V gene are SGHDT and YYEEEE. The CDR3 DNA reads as TGTGCCAGCAGCTTGGGCGAAAGTAGCACAGATACGCAGTATTTT. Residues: CASSLGESSTDTQYF.

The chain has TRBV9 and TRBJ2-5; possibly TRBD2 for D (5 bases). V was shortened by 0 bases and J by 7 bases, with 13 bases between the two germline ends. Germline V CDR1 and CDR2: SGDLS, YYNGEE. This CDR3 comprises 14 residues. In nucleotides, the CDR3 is TGTGCCAGCAGCGTAGTGGCTGTAGGAGGGACCCAGTACTTC. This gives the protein CASSVVAVGGTQYF.

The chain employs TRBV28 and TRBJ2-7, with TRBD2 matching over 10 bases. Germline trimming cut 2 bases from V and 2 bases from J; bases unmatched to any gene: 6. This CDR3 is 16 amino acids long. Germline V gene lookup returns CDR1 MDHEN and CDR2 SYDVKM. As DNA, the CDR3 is TGTGCCAGCAGTTTAAGTGGTAGCGGGGGGCCCTACGAGCAGTACTTC. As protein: CASSLSGSGGPYEQYF.